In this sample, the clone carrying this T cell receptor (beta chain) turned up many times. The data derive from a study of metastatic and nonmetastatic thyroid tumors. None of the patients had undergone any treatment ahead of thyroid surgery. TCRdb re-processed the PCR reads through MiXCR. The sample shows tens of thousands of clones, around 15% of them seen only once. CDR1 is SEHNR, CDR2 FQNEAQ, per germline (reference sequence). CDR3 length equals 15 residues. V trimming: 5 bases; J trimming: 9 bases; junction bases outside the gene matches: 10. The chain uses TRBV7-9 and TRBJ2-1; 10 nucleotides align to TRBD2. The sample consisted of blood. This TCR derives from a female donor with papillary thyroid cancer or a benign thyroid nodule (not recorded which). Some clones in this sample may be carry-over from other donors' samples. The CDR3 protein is CASSPSSGSGGEQFF. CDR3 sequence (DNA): TGTGCCAGCAGCCCTTCTAGCGGGAGTGGTGGTGAGCAGTTCTTC.